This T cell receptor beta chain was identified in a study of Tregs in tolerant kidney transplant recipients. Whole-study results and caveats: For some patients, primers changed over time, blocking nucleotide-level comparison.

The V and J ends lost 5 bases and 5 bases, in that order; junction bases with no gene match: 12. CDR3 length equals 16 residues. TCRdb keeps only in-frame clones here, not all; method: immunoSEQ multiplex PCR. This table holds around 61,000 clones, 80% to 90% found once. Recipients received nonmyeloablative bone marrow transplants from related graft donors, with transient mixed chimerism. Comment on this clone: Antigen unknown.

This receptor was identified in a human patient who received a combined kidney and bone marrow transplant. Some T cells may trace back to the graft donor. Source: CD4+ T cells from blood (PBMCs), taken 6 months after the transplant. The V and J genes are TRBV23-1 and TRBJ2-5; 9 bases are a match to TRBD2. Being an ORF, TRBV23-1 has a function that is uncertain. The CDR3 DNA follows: TGCGCCAGCAGTTCCGAGACTAGCGGTCCCCGGGAGACCCAGTACTTC. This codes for CASSSETSGPRETQYF.